This entry concerns a single T cell receptor (beta chain). This sample is part of a study of blood T cell repertoires in COVID-19. Assay used: immunoSEQ multiplex PCR; TCRdb lists only in-frame clones, some missing. The table includes tens of thousands of clones, 84% detected once. Germline V gene data show CDR1 as MGHDK and CDR2 as SYGVNS. The CDR3 spans 15 residues. Trimming removed 6 bases from V and 4 bases from J, with 15 bases in between. The source is a human donor in a cohort sampled during active COVID-19. The chain recombines TRBV25-1 with TRBJ2-2; weak D call: TRBD1 (6 bases). The sequencing input was peripheral blood. This CDR3 reads CASRLTGRGTGELFF. For the CDR3, the DNA is TGTGCCAGCAGACTTACAGGGAGAGGCACCGGGGAGCTGTTTTTT. Combining the CDR3 with reference TRBV25-1 and TRBJ2-2 gives the whole variable domain EADIYQTPRYLVIGTGKKITLECSQTMGHDKMYWYQQDPGMELHLIHYSYGVNSTEKGDLSSESTVSRIRTEHFPLTLESARPSHTSQYLCASRLTGRGTGELFFGEGSRLTVL.